This record looks at one T cell receptor (beta chain) sequence and its context. Its antigen is as yet unknown. Primers included in the PCR were 60 Vbeta and 13 Jbeta primers. Produced via immunoSEQ multiplex PCR; TCRdb's table is partial and in-frame only. The table records about 36,000 clones, 55% to 75% of them present only once. The CDR3 is made up of 15 amino acids. CDR1 is SGHRS, CDR2 YFSETQ, per germline. The V and J ends lost 1 base and 1 base respectively, with 12 bases between them. The data belong to a study of cytomegalovirus exposure and HLA in healthy donors. General study results and limits: Apart from CMV serostatus, no immune exposure information was available. Rare sequences made up most TCRs, while some public TCRs were found in many donors. Several top significant clusters appeared, in a later analysis, to be linked to common viral pathogens.

Sequencing used PBMCs. The chain couples TRBV5-1 to TRBJ2-7, with TRBD1 as a possible D gene (5 bases). The source is a man aged 25 to 45 in good health and CMV-seronegative. In DNA, the CDR3 is TGCGCCAGCAGCTTGTCTTCAGGGCCTTCCTACGAGCAGTACTTC. Its translation is CASSLSSGPSYEQYF.